The sequence of this T cell receptor beta chain was determined in a study of graft-versus-host responses after intestinal transplantation. Regarding this clone: No antigen is known for it.

Data came from immunoSEQ multiplex PCR; TCRdb stores just in-frame clones and leaves some out. This sample has over 65,000 clones, with 80% to 95% found just once. Germline V CDR1 and CDR2: LNHNV, YYDKDF (reference sequence). J was trimmed by 0 bases and V by 3 bases; bases with no gene match: 9. This CDR3 comprises 18 residues. Regarding the study as a whole: High graft-versus-host to host-versus-graft clonal ratios were found in allografts of patients who had graft-donor T cell macrochimerism.

This TCR was recovered from a human donor who was the organ donor for an intestinal transplant. The chain joins TRBV15 to TRBJ2-5, with TRBD2 matching over 11 bases. Source: unstimulated CD8+ T cells sorted from spleen or lymph node cells, taken before transplant. The CDR3 DNA follows: TGTGCCACCAGCAGCGGACTAGCGGGCGGAACCCACCAAGAGACCCAGTACTTC. Residues: CATSSGLAGGTHQETQYF.